This TCR beta chain was identified during a study of early stage breast cancer tumors. About the research overall: Each sample averaged around 9.5-fold read coverage.

The data were produced by immunoSEQ multiplex PCR, yet TCRdb's version contains in-frame clones alone and is incomplete. The repertoire includes some 47,000 clones, 83% of them detected once, and 1.1% to 1.5% sits in the top ten. CDR3 length: 14 amino acids. Trimming took off 2 bases at V and 5 bases at J, with 12 bases between the two ends. Germline V CDR1 and CDR2: SGHTA, FQGNSA. Specimen: blood. The sequence was obtained from a person between 50 and 60 years old with breast cancer. The V gene is TRBV7-2, the J gene TRBJ2-5; no clear D. CDR3 sequence: CASSLSRLQETQYF. In DNA form, the CDR3 reads TGTGCCAGCAGCTTATCCCGCTTGCAGGAGACCCAGTACTTC.